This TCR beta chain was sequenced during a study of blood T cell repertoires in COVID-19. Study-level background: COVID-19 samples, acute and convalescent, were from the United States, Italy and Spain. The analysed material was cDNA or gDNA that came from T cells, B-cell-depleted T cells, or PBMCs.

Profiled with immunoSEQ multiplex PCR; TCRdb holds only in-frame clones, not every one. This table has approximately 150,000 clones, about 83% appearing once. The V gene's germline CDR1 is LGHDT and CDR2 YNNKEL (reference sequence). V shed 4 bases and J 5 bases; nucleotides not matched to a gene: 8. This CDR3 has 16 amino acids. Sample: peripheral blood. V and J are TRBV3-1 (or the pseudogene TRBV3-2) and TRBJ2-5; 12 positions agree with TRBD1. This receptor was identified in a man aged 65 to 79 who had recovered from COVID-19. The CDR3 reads CASSPGTGGFLETQYF. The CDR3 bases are TGTGCCAGCAGCCCCGGGACAGGGGGCTTTTTGGAGACCCAGTACTTC.